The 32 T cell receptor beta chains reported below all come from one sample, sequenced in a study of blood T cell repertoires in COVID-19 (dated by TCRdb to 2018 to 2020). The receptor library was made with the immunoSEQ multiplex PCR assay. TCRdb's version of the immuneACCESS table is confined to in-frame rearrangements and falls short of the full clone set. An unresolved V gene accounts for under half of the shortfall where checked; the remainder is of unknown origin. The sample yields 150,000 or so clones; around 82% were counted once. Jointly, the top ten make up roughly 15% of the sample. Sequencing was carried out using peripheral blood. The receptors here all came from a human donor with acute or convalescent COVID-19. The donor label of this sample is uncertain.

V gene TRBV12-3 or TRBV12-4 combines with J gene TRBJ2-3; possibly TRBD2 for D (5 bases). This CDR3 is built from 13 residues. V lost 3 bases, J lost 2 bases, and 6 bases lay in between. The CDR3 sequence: CASSFRDTDTQYF. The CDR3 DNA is TGTGCCAGCAGTTTTCGGGACACAGATACGCAGTATTTT.

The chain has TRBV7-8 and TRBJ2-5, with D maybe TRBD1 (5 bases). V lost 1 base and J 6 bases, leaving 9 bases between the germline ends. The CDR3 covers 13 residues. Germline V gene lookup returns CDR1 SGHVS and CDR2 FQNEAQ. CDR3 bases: TGTGCCAGCAGCTTAGGGGGCCTAAAGACCCAGTACTTC. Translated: CASSLGGLKTQYF.

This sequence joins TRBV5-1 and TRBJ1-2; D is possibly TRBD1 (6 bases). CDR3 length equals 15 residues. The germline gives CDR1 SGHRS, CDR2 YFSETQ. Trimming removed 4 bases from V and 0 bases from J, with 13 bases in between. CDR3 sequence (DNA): TGCGCCAGCAGCCCCGGACAGCCTCCTAACTATGGCTACACCTTC. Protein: CASSPGQPPNYGYTF.

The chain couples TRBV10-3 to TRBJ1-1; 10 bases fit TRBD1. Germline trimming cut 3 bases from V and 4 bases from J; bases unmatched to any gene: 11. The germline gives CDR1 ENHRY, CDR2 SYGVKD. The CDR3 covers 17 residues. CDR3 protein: CAISDPRQGARGTEAFF. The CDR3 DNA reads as TGTGCCATCAGTGACCCCCGACAGGGGGCTAGGGGCACTGAAGCTTTCTTT.

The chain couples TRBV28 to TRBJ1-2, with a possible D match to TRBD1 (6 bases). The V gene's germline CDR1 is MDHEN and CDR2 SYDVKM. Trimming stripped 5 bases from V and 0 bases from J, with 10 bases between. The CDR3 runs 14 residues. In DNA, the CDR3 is TGTGCCAGCAGTCCCTGGACAGCTAACTATGGCTACACCTTC. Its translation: CASSPWTANYGYTF.

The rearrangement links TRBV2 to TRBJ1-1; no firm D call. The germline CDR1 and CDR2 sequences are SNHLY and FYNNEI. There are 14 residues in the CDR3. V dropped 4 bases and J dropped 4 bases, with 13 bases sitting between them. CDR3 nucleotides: TGTGCCAGCAGTGTCCCGGAGGTAGGCACTGAAGCTTTCTTT. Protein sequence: CASSVPEVGTEAFF.

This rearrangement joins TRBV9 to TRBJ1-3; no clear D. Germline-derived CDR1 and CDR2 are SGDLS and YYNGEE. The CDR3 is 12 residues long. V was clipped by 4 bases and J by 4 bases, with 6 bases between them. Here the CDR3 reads CASSPRGNTIYF. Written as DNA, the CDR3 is TGTGCCAGCAGCCCGAGAGGAAACACCATATATTTT. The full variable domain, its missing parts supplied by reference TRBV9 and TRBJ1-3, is DSGVTQTPKHLITATGQRVTLRCSPRSGDLSVYWYQQSLDQGLQFLIQYYNGEERAKGNILERFSAQQFPDLHSELNLSSLELGDSALYFCASSPRGNTIYFGEGSWLTVV.

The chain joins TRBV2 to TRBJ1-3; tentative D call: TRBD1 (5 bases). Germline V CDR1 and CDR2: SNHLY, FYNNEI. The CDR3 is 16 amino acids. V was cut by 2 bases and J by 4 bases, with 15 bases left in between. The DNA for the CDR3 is TGTGCCAGCAGTGAACTCCGGGGGGTGGCAGGAAACACCATATATTTT. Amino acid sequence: CASSELRGVAGNTIYF.

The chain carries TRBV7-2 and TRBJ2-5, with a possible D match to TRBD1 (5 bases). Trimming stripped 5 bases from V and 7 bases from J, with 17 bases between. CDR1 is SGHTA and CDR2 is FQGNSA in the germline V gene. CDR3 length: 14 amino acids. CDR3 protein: CASSPRAPQVTQYF. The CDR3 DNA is TGTGCCAGCAGCCCCAGGGCCCCCCAGGTGACCCAGTACTTC.

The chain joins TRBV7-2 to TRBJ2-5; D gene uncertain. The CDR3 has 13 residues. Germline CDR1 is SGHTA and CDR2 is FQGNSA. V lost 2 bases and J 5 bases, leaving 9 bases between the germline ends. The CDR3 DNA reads TGTGCCAGCAGCTTACGTCCCCAGGAGACCCAGTACTTC. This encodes CASSLRPQETQYF.

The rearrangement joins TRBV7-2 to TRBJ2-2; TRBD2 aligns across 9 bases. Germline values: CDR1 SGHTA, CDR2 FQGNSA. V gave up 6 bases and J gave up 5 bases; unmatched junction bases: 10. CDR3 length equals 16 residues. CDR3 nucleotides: TGTGCCAGCAGACTCCAGCGGGGGGCGGGGACCGGGGAGCTGTTTTTT. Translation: CASRLQRGAGTGELFF.

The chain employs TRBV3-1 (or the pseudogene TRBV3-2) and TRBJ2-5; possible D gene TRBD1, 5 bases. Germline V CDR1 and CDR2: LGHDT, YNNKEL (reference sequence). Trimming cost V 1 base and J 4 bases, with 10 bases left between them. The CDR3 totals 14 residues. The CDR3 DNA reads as TGTGCCAGCAGCCAAGGGGGCGCAAGAGAGACCCAGTACTTC. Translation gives CASSQGGARETQYF.

This CDR3 is CASSEVITNRGQETQYF. Written as DNA, the CDR3 is TGCGCCAGCAGTGAGGTTATTACCAATAGGGGGCAGGAGACCCAGTACTTC. This chain links TRBV10-1 with TRBJ2-5, with 7 bases identical to TRBD1. The CDR3 totals 17 residues. The J segment lost 5 bases and the V segment lost 2 bases, leaving 14 bases of the junction unmatched. The V gene's germline CDR1 is WNHNN and CDR2 SYGVQD (reference sequence).

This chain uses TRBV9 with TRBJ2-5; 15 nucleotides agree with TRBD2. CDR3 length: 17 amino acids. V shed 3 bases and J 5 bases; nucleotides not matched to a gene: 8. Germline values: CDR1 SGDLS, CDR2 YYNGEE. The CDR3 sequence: CASSDRTSGGAGETQYF. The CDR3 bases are TGTGCCAGCAGCGATCGGACTAGCGGGGGGGCCGGGGAGACCCAGTACTTC.

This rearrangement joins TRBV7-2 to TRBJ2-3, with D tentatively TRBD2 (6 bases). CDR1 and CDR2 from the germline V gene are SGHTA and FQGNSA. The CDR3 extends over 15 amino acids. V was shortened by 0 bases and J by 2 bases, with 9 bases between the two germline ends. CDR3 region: CASSLAGGTTDTQYF. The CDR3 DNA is TGTGCCAGCAGCTTAGCGGGGGGTACCACAGATACGCAGTATTTT.

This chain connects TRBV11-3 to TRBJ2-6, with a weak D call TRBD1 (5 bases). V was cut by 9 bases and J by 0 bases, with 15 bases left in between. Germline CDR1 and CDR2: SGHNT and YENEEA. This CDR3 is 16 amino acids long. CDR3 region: CARNLRVYSGANVLTF. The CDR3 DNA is TGTGCCAGAAATCTCAGGGTCTACTCTGGGGCCAACGTCCTGACTTTC. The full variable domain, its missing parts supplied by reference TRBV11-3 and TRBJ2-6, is EAGVVQSPRYKIIEKKQPVAFWCNPISGHNTLYWYLQNLGQGPELLIRYENEEAVDDSQLPKDRFSAERLKGVDSTLKIQPAELGDSAVYLCARNLRVYSGANVLTFGAGSRLTVL.

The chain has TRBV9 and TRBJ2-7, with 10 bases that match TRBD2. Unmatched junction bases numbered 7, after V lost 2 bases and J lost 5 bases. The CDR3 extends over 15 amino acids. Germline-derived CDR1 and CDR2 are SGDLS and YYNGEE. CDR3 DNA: TGTGCCAGCAGCGTTCGAACTAGCGGGGTAAACGAGCAGTACTTC. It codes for CASSVRTSGVNEQYF.

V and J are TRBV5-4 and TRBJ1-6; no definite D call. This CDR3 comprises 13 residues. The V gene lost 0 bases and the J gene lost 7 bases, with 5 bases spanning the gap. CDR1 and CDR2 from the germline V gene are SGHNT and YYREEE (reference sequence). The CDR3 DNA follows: TGTGCCAGCAGCTTGGAAATAAATTCACCCCTCCACTTT. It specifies CASSLEINSPLHF.

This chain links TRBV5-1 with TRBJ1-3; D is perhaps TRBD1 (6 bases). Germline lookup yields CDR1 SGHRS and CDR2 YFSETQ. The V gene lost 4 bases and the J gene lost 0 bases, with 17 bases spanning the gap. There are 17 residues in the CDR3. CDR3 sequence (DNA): TGCGCCAGCAGCCTCTCGGGGGGCCGTAGCTCTGGAAACACCATATATTTT. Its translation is CASSLSGGRSSGNTIYF.

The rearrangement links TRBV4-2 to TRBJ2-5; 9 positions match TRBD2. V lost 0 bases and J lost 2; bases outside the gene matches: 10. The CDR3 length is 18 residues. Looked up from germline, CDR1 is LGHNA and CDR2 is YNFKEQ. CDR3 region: CASSQELPSGALQETQYF. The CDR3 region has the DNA TGTGCCAGCAGCCAAGAGTTGCCTAGCGGGGCATTACAAGAGACCCAGTACTTC.

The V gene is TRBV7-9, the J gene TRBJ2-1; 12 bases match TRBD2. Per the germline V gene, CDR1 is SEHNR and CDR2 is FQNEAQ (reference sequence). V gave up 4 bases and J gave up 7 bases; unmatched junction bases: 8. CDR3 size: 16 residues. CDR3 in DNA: TGTGCCAGCAGCTCACCTTCTAGCGGGGGGGTTAATGAGCAGTTCTTC. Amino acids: CASSSPSSGGVNEQFF.

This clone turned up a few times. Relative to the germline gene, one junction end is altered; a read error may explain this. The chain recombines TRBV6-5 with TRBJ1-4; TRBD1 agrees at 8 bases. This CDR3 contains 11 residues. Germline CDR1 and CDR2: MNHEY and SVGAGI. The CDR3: CASRAGGAPTF. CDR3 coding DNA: TGTGCCAGCAGGGCAGGGGGCGCCCCAACTTTT.

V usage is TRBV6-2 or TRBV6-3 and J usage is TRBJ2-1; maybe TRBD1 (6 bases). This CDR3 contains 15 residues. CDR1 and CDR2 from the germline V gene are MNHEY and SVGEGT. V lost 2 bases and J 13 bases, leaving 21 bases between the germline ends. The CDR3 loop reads CASSYPPRGRQAQFF. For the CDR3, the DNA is TGTGCCAGCAGTTACCCCCCGCGTGGGCGACAGGCCCAGTTCTTC.

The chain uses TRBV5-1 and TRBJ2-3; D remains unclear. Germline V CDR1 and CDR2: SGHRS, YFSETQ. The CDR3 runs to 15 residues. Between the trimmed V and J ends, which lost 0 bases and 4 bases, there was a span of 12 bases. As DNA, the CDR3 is TGCGCCAGCAGCTTGGAACGGGTTCCCCCAGATACGCAGTATTTT. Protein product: CASSLERVPPDTQYF.

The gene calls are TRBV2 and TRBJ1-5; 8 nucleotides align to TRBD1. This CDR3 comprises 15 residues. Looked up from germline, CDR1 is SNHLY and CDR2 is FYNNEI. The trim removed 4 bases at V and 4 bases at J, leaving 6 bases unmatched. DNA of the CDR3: TGTGCCAGCAGTGCAGGGGGCGCCGGGAATCAGCCCCAGCATTTT. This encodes CASSAGGAGNQPQHF.

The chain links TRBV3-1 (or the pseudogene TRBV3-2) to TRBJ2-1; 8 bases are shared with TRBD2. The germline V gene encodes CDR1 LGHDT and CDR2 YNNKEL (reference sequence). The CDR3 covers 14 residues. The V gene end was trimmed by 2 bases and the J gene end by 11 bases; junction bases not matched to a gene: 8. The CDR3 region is CASSQLPGTSKQFF. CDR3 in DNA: TGTGCCAGCAGCCAACTTCCCGGGACTAGTAAGCAGTTCTTC.

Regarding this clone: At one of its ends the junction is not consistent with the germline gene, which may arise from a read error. CDR3 amino acids: CASRQDNRGNYGYTF. Written as DNA, the CDR3 is TGCGCCAGCAGACAAGATAACAGGGGGAACTATGGCTACACCTTC. The gene calls are TRBV4-3 and TRBJ1-2; 8 nucleotides align to TRBD1. The V gene's germline CDR1 is LGHNA and CDR2 YSLEER. This CDR3 is built from 15 residues.

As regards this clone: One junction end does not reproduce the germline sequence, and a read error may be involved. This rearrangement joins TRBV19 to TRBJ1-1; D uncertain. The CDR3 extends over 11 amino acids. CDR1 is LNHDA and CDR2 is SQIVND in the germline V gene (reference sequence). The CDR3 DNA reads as TGTGCCTGTAGCAGATTCTCTGAAGCTTTCTTT. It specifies CACSRFSEAFF. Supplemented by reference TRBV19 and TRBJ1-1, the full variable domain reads DGGITQSPKYLFRKEGQNVTLSCEQNLNHDAMYWYRQDPGQGLRLIYYSQIVNDFQKGDIAEGYSVSREKKESFPLTVTSAQKNPTAFYLCACSRFSEAFFGQGTRLTVV.

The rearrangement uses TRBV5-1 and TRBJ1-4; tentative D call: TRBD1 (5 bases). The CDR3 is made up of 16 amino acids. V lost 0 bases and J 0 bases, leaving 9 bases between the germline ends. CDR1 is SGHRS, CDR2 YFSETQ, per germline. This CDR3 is CASSLGHRSTNEKLFF. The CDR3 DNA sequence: TGCGCCAGCAGCTTGGGCCACAGGTCAACTAATGAAAAACTGTTTTTT.

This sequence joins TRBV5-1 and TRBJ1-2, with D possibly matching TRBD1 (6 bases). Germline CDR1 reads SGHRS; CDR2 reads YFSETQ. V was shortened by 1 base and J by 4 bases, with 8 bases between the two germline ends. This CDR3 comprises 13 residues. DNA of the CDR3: TGCGCCAGCAGCTTGACGGACAGCTATGGCTACACCTTC. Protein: CASSLTDSYGYTF.

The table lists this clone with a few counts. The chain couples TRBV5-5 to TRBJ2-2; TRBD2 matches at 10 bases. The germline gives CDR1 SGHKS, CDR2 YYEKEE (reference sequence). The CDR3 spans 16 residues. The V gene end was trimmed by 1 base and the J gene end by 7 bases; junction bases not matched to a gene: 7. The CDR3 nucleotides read TGTGCCAGCAGCTTGCTTCCTAGCGGGGGCCTCGGGGAGCTGTTTTTT. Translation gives CASSLLPSGGLGELFF.

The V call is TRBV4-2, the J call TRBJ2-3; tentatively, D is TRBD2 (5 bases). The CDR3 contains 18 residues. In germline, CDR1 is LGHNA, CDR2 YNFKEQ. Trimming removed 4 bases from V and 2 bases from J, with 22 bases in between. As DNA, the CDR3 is TGTGCCAGCAGCCTCCGAACCTCCCGAGGGTCCTACACAGATACGCAGTATTTT. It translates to CASSLRTSRGSYTDTQYF.